The rows below give T cell receptor beta chains drawn from one sample of a study of lymphopenia after photon versus proton radiotherapy. Sequencing used immunoSEQ multiplex PCR; TCRdb keeps in-frame clones, though not all of them. The profile shows some 26,000 clones, around 83% of them singletons. This material consisted of peripheral blood, taken from a patient treated with photon-based radiotherapy. These receptors came from a woman aged 50 to 65 with pancreatic cancer. Each CDR3 is given with its conserved first and last residue. The D gene is left open where the match is weak. The size of a clone is reported for some rows only, either as once, few or many, or as a class for expanded clones.

clone size: -; V gene: TRBV5-4; D gene: -; J gene: TRBJ1-1; CDR3 DNA: TGTGCCAGCAGCTTGGAGGGGGGGCGCGGTGAAGCTTTCTTT; CDR3 protein: CASSLEGGRGEAFF
clone size: -; V gene: TRBV6-5; D gene: -; J gene: TRBJ1-1; CDR3 DNA: TGTGCCAGCAGTTACTCGAGAAGGGAGGACACTGAAGCTTTCTTT; CDR3 protein: CASSYSRREDTEAFF
clone size: -; V gene: TRBV19; D gene: -; J gene: TRBJ1-1; CDR3 DNA: TGTGCCAGTACCTCGGACCTATCGGAGGGATGTAAAGCTTTCTTT; CDR3 protein: CASTSDLSEGCKAFF
clone size: -; V gene: TRBV13; D gene: -; J gene: TRBJ2-7; CDR3 DNA: TGTGCCAGCAGCTTATGGCGGGGAAGCTCCTACGAGCAGTACTTC; CDR3 protein: CASSLWRGSSYEQYF
clone size: -; V gene: TRBV19; D gene: -; J gene: TRBJ1-1; CDR3 DNA: TGTGCCAGTAGTATTAAGGCGGCGAACACTGAAGCTTTCTTT; CDR3 protein: CASSIKAANTEAFF
clone size: -; V gene: TRBV5-6; D gene: -; J gene: TRBJ2-2; CDR3 DNA: TGTGCCAGCAGCTTGGGACTCGGGGTAGACACCGGGGAGCTGTTTTTT; CDR3 protein: CASSLGLGVDTGELFF
clone size: once; V gene: TRBV30; D gene: -; J gene: TRBJ1-1; CDR3 DNA: TGTGCCTGGAGTGATTTACAGAACCTGAACACTGAAGCTTTCTTT; CDR3 protein: CAWSDLQNLNTEAFF
clone size: -; V gene: TRBV28; D gene: -; J gene: TRBJ2-2; CDR3 DNA: TGTGCCAGCAGTCTCCTGCGGGCCGGGGAGCTGTTTTTT; CDR3 protein: CASSLLRAGELFF
clone size: once; V gene: TRBV19; D gene: -; J gene: TRBJ2-7; CDR3 DNA: TGTGCCAGTAGTCCCTCCGAGGGGGTCTACGAGCAGTACTTC; CDR3 protein: CASSPSEGVYEQYF
clone size: -; V gene: TRBV18; D gene: -; J gene: TRBJ1-1; CDR3 DNA: TGTGCCAGCTCACCACCCACTCCGGGGGACACTGAAGCTTTCTTT; CDR3 protein: CASSPPTPGDTEAFF
clone size: -; V gene: TRBV5-5; D gene: TRBD2; J gene: TRBJ2-1; CDR3 DNA: TGTGCCAGCAGCTTAACTAGCGGGGTATACAATGAGCAGTTCTTC; CDR3 protein: CASSLTSGVYNEQFF
clone size: -; V gene: TRBV5-6; D gene: TRBD1; J gene: TRBJ2-5; CDR3 DNA: TGTGCCAGCAGCTCCCTAGACAGGGTCGCCCAAGAGACCCAGTACTTC; CDR3 protein: CASSSLDRVAQETQYF
clone size: -; V gene: TRBV5-1; D gene: -; J gene: TRBJ2-3; CDR3 DNA: TGCGCCAGCAGCTTGGCCCGGCAGGTGCCTAGCACAGATACGCAGTATTTT; CDR3 protein: CASSLARQVPSTDTQYF
clone size: -; V gene: TRBV7-2; D gene: -; J gene: TRBJ2-1; CDR3 DNA: TGTGCCAGCAGCTTAGAAGGCGGGTTCAATGAGCAGTTCTTC; CDR3 protein: CASSLEGGFNEQFF
clone size: -; V gene: TRBV30; D gene: -; J gene: TRBJ2-5; CDR3 DNA: TGTGCCTGGCACACGGAGGGAGAGACCCAGTACTTC; CDR3 protein: CAWHTEGETQYF
clone size: -; V gene: TRBV30; D gene: TRBD2; J gene: TRBJ2-1; CDR3 DNA: TGTGCCTGGAATGCACTAGCGGCCAATGAGCAGTTCTTC; CDR3 protein: CAWNALAANEQFF
clone size: -; V gene: TRBV5-1; D gene: -; J gene: TRBJ2-1; CDR3 DNA: TGCGCCAGCAGCCGGGACTTACACGAGGATGAGCAGTTCTTC; CDR3 protein: CASSRDLHEDEQFF
clone size: few; V gene: TRBV6-5; D gene: TRBD2; J gene: TRBJ2-7; CDR3 DNA: TGTGCCAGCAGTTACAAAGGACTAGCGGGAAAGTGGGAGCAGTACTTC; CDR3 protein: CASSYKGLAGKWEQYF
clone size: -; V gene: TRBV7-3; D gene: -; J gene: TRBJ1-1; CDR3 DNA: TGTGCCAGCAGCCCCGGGTCGGGGAACACTGAAGCTTTCTTT; CDR3 protein: CASSPGSGNTEAFF
clone size: few; V gene: TRBV27; D gene: TRBD1; J gene: TRBJ1-1; CDR3 DNA: TGTGCCAGCAGTATCGATCGGACAGGGGGGCTGAACACTGAAGCTTTCTTT; CDR3 protein: CASSIDRTGGLNTEAFF
clone size: -; V gene: TRBV29-1; D gene: -; J gene: TRBJ1-3; CDR3 DNA: TGCAGCGTTGAGGCGGTCTCTGGAAACACCATATATTTT; CDR3 protein: CSVEAVSGNTIYF
clone size: -; V gene: TRBV27; D gene: -; J gene: TRBJ1-1; CDR3 DNA: TGTGCCAGCAGTCGAAACGTCAACACTGAAGCTTTCTTT; CDR3 protein: CASSRNVNTEAFF
clone size: once; V gene: TRBV11-2; D gene: -; J gene: TRBJ1-6; CDR3 DNA: TGTGCCAGCAGCTCCCCTTGGGGGGTCAGGGATTCGGGGTCACCCCTCCACTTT; CDR3 protein: CASSSPWGVRDSGSPLHF
clone size: few; V gene: TRBV29-1; D gene: TRBD2; J gene: TRBJ2-1; CDR3 DNA: TGCAGCGTTCTGGGGACTAGCGGGTGGGGTACCTACAATGAGCAGTTCTTC; CDR3 protein: CSVLGTSGWGTYNEQFF
clone size: -; V gene: TRBV14; D gene: TRBD2; J gene: TRBJ2-2; CDR3 DNA: TGTGCCAGCAGCCTCTGGGGGACTAGCGCGGACACCGGGGAGCTGTTTTTT; CDR3 protein: CASSLWGTSADTGELFF
clone size: few; V gene: TRBV7-3; D gene: TRBD2; J gene: TRBJ2-3; CDR3 DNA: TGTGCCAGCAGTCGGGCGGGAGGGACAGATACGCAGTATTTT; CDR3 protein: CASSRAGGTDTQYF
clone size: once; V gene: TRBV7-2; D gene: -; J gene: TRBJ1-1; CDR3 DNA: TGTGCCAGCAGTTCCACCGGGACAACCCCGAACACTGAAGCTTTCTTT; CDR3 protein: CASSSTGTTPNTEAFF
clone size: -; V gene: TRBV10-3; D gene: -; J gene: TRBJ2-4; CDR3 DNA: TGTGCCATCAGTGAGGGGGCGGCCCATAAAAACATTCAGTACTTC; CDR3 protein: CAISEGAAHKNIQYF
clone size: once; V gene: TRBV30; D gene: -; J gene: TRBJ1-1; CDR3 DNA: TGTGCCTGGAAGGGACCGTGGAACACTGAAGCTTTCTTT; CDR3 protein: CAWKGPWNTEAFF
clone size: -; V gene: TRBV2; D gene: TRBD2; J gene: TRBJ2-5; CDR3 DNA: TGTGCCAGCAGCCGGACTAGCGGGTCCAACCGCGGGAAGTACTTC; CDR3 protein: CASSRTSGSNRGKYF
clone size: -; V gene: TRBV4-3; D gene: -; J gene: TRBJ2-3; CDR3 DNA: TGCGCCAGCAGAGGGGGTTGGTCTAGCACAGATACGCAGTATTTT; CDR3 protein: CASRGGWSSTDTQYF
clone size: -; V gene: TRBV7-8; D gene: TRBD1; J gene: TRBJ2-2; CDR3 DNA: TGTGCCAGCAGCTACAGGGGGCTCGGGGAGCTGTTTTTT; CDR3 protein: CASSYRGLGELFF
clone size: -; V gene: TRBV27; D gene: -; J gene: TRBJ2-7; CDR3 DNA: TGTGCCAGCAGTCGTGGCTTCGGGCATACCACCTACGAGCAGTACTTC; CDR3 protein: CASSRGFGHTTYEQYF
clone size: few; V gene: TRBV4-1; D gene: -; J gene: TRBJ1-5; CDR3 DNA: TGCGCCAGCAGCCACCGGGACGGATATCAGCCCCAGCATTTT; CDR3 protein: CASSHRDGYQPQHF
clone size: few; V gene: TRBV28; D gene: -; J gene: TRBJ1-1; CDR3 DNA: TGTGCCAGCAGTTTCAGCGGGGCCACTGAAGCTTTCTTT; CDR3 protein: CASSFSGATEAFF
clone size: -; V gene: TRBV18; D gene: TRBD2; J gene: TRBJ2-2; CDR3 DNA: TGTGCCAGCTCACCCTTTCTCAGCGGGACCCACACCGGGGAGCTGTTTTTT; CDR3 protein: CASSPFLSGTHTGELFF
clone size: -; V gene: TRBV7-2; D gene: TRBD1; J gene: TRBJ2-5; CDR3 DNA: TGTGCCAGCAGCTTAGTTGGGGGACAGGGGGCCTCAGAGACCCAGTACTTC; CDR3 protein: CASSLVGGQGASETQYF
clone size: -; V gene: TRBV19; D gene: -; J gene: TRBJ2-3; CDR3 DNA: TGTGCCAGTAGTATAGGGGGGGTGAGCACAGATACGCAGTATTTT; CDR3 protein: CASSIGGVSTDTQYF
clone size: -; V gene: TRBV29-1; D gene: -; J gene: TRBJ2-7; CDR3 DNA: TGCAGCGTCTCGGTATCGGGTTTCTCCTACGAGCAGTACTTC; CDR3 protein: CSVSVSGFSYEQYF
clone size: -; V gene: TRBV5-5; D gene: TRBD1; J gene: TRBJ2-5; CDR3 DNA: TGTGCCAGCAGCTGGGGGACAGCCCAAGAGACCCAGTACTTC; CDR3 protein: CASSWGTAQETQYF
clone size: once; V gene: TRBV6-5; D gene: -; J gene: TRBJ2-7; CDR3 DNA: TGTGCCAGCACCCTAGTAGGCGAGCAGTACTTC; CDR3 protein: CASTLVGEQYF
clone size: -; V gene: TRBV6-6; D gene: -; J gene: TRBJ2-7; CDR3 DNA: TGTGCCAGCAGTTACGGGCCCACCTACGAGCAGTACTTC; CDR3 protein: CASSYGPTYEQYF
clone size: -; V gene: TRBV5-1; D gene: TRBD2; J gene: TRBJ2-1; CDR3 DNA: TGCGCCAGCAGCTTGACTCGCGGGGGCTCCTACAATGAGCAGTTCTTC; CDR3 protein: CASSLTRGGSYNEQFF
clone size: -; V gene: TRBV4-3; D gene: -; J gene: TRBJ2-5; CDR3 DNA: TGCAGGGCCCCAGAGACCCAGTACTTC; CDR3 protein: CRAPETQYF
clone size: -; V gene: TRBV4-3; D gene: -; J gene: TRBJ1-2; CDR3 DNA: TGCGCCAGCAGCCAAGAGGCCGGACAGAGATATGGCTACACCTTC; CDR3 protein: CASSQEAGQRYGYTF
clone size: -; V gene: TRBV11-2; D gene: -; J gene: TRBJ1-5; CDR3 DNA: TGTGCCAGCAGCGTGGGTCAGGGACCCAATCAGCCCCAGCATTTT; CDR3 protein: CASSVGQGPNQPQHF
clone size: -; V gene: TRBV11-3; D gene: TRBD2; J gene: TRBJ2-5; CDR3 DNA: TGTGCCAGCAGCGGGGGACTAGCGGGCGCCCAGACCCAGTACTTC; CDR3 protein: CASSGGLAGAQTQYF
clone size: -; V gene: TRBV5-1; D gene: TRBD2; J gene: TRBJ2-1; CDR3 DNA: TGCGCCAGCAGCTTCCAGCGGGGTACCTACAATGAGCAGTTCTTC; CDR3 protein: CASSFQRGTYNEQFF
clone size: -; V gene: TRBV4-3; D gene: -; J gene: TRBJ1-5; CDR3 DNA: TGCGCCAGCAGCCGCGACGGACGCAATCAGCCCCAGCATTTT; CDR3 protein: CASSRDGRNQPQHF